Listed below are T cell receptor beta chains from one sample, sequenced in a study of post-analysis software for immune sequencing data. TCRdb re-called the PCR reads with MiXCR, one entry per CDR3 protein. Here the sample spans some 800,000 distinct CDR3 sequences, more than 45% being singletons. Source material: blood. Every receptor here comes from a girl between 10 and 17 years old with multiple sclerosis. CDR3s include the opening cysteine and the closing phenylalanine or tryptophan. D genes are given only for firm matches. The size of a clone is reported for some rows only, either as once, few or many, or as a class for expanded clones.

>TRBV28|TRBD2|.|TRBJ2-3
TGTGCCAGCAGTTCCCCCGGGGGACTAGCGGGAAGTTCAGATACGCAGTATTTT
CASSSPGGLAGSSDTQYF
>TRBV7-6|.|.|TRBJ2-5
TGTGCCAACAGCCCCCCAACCAAAAGGAAGACCCAGTACTTC
CANSPPTKRKTQYF
>TRBV7-6|.|.|TRBJ2-1
TGTGCCAGCAGCCCGAGGGGGAGTAACTCCTACAATGAGCAGTTCTTC
CASSPRGSNSYNEQFF
>TRBV6-2/TRBV6-3|TRBD2|few|TRBJ2-5
TGTGCCAGCAGGGGAGCGGGAGAAGAGACCCAGTACTTC
CASRGAGEETQYF
>TRBV29-1|TRBD2|few|TRBJ2-7
TGCAGCGTTCGAGAAGCGGGGGGGAGAGAGCAGTACTTC
CSVREAGGREQYF
>TRBV15|.|.|TRBJ1-4
TGTGCCACCAGCACCCGGACCCAGGGGACTTGGGCTGAAAAACTGTTTTTT
CATSTRTQGTWAEKLFF
>TRBV20-1|.|.|TRBJ1-2
TGCAGTGCTAGACCGGCAGGGTTTGATTATGGCTACACCTTC
CSARPAGFDYGYTF
>TRBV3-1|TRBD2|.|TRBJ2-3
TGTGCCAGCAGCCAAGATTATGGACTAGCGGGAGAAACAGATACGCAGTATTTT
CASSQDYGLAGETDTQYF
>TRBV20-1|.|.|TRBJ1-2
TGCAGTGCCCATTTAGGCTATGGCTACACCTTC
CSAHLGYGYTF
>TRBV5-1|TRBD1|.|TRBJ2-7
TGCGCCAGCAGCTTGGGGGACAGGGTAACCTACGAGCAGTACTTC
CASSLGDRVTYEQYF
>TRBV7-6|TRBD1|.|TRBJ1-4
TGTGCCAGCAGCTTCTTCGCAGGGACAGGGGGCCTTAATGAAAAACTGTTTTTT
CASSFFAGTGGLNEKLFF
>TRBV3-1|.|few|TRBJ2-1
TGTGCCAGCAGCCAAGGTCGTCGGGTTGGACTGGCGGGCGATGAGCAGTTCTTC
CASSQGRRVGLAGDEQFF
>TRBV6-5|.|many|TRBJ2-5
TGTGCCAGCAGTTACTCGGGGGGCTCGACCCAGTACTTC
CASSYSGGSTQYF
>TRBV15|.|few|TRBJ2-5
TGTGCCACCAGCAGAGATAACAGACAGGCGAGAGAGACCCAGTACTTC
CATSRDNRQARETQYF
>TRBV4-1|TRBD2|.|TRBJ2-1
TGCGCCAGCAGCCAAGGAGGTATAGCGGGTATATACAATGAGCAGTTCTTC
CASSQGGIAGIYNEQFF
>TRBV12-3/TRBV12-4|TRBD1|.|TRBJ2-1
TGTGCCAGCACCACAGGGGGCCCTGAGCAGTTCTTC
CASTTGGPEQFF
>TRBV7-9|.|.|TRBJ2-1
TGTGCCAGCAAGGGGTGGTCAAGCTCCTACAATGAGCAGTTCTTC
CASKGWSSSYNEQFF
>TRBV19|.|.|TRBJ2-7
TGTGCCAGTAGTAAGGACAAGTCCTACGAGCAGTACTTC
CASSKDKSYEQYF
>TRBV4-1|.|.|TRBJ2-7
TGCGCCAGCAGCCAAGATCCCGGGACACCGGCCTACGAGCAGTACTTC
CASSQDPGTPAYEQYF
>TRBV5-8|.|.|TRBJ1-5
TGTGCCAGCAGCCGGGATCCGCCCCAGCATTTT
CASSRDPPQHF
>TRBV27|TRBD1|.|TRBJ2-7
TGTGCCAGCAGTTCGCGACAGGGGGCAGCCGAGCAGTACTTC
CASSSRQGAAEQYF
>TRBV20-1|.|few|TRBJ2-7
TGCAGTGCTAGTTCAGGAGCGAGAATAGGCTACGAGCAGTACTTC
CSASSGARIGYEQYF
>TRBV10-3|TRBD2|.|TRBJ2-2
TGTGCCCCCGGGACTAGCGGACACACCGGGGAGCTGTTTTTT
CAPGTSGHTGELFF
>TRBV6-2/TRBV6-3|.|.|TRBJ1-2
TGTGCCAGCTCGGAGGTGGACTATGGCTACACCTTC
CASSEVDYGYTF
>TRBV29-1|.|few|TRBJ1-2
TGCAGCGTTGAAGGGGGTCTCAACAACTATGGCTACACCTTC
CSVEGGLNNYGYTF
>TRBV14|TRBD1|.|TRBJ2-7
TGTGCCAGCAGCCCCAGGACAGGGTATCCCTACGAGCAGTACTTC
CASSPRTGYPYEQYF
>TRBV20-1|TRBD1|.|TRBJ2-7
TGCAGTGCTAGAGGCGGACAGGGATATGAAGAGCCCCAGTACTTC
CSARGGQGYEEPQYF
>TRBV12-3/TRBV12-4|TRBD2|.|TRBJ2-1
TGTGCCACCGGACTAGCGGGAGGATCGAGCTCCTACAATGAGCAGTTCTTC
CATGLAGGSSSYNEQFF
>TRBV19|.|.|TRBJ1-1
TGTGCCAGTAGTATTATGGGCTTCAACGGGGACACTGAAGCTTTCTTT
CASSIMGFNGDTEAFF
>TRBV12-3/TRBV12-4|TRBD1|.|TRBJ1-1
TGTGCCAGCGGTTCTATTTGGGGACAGTCTTTGAGCAAAGCTTTCTTT
CASGSIWGQSLSKAFF
>TRBV6-2/TRBV6-3|.|.|TRBJ1-1
TGTGCCAGCAGTTACTCGTCATACACTGAAGCTTTCTTT
CASSYSSYTEAFF
>TRBV7-9|.|.|TRBJ2-4
TGTGCCAGCAGCTCCTTATGGGGAAACATTCAGTACTTC
CASSSLWGNIQYF
>TRBV7-8|.|once|TRBJ1-1
TGTGCCAGCAGCTTAAGGGGGGGATTCACTGAAGCTTTCTTT
CASSLRGGFTEAFF
>TRBV2|TRBD1|.|TRBJ2-3
TGTGCCAGCAGTCAGGGGGATACTAGCACAGATACGCAGTATTTT
CASSQGDTSTDTQYF
>TRBV7-9|.|.|TRBJ1-1
TGTGCCAGCAGCTTTTTGGCAGGGTGGCGAACTGAAGCTTTCTTT
CASSFLAGWRTEAFF
>TRBV10-1|.|.|TRBJ2-2
TGCGCCAGCAGTGATAAGGTCGGCGGGGAGCTGTTTTTT
CASSDKVGGELFF
>TRBV20-1|TRBD2|.|TRBJ2-1
TGCAGTGCTAGATCCACCCTAGCGGGACGCTCCTACAATGAGCAGTTCTTC
CSARSTLAGRSYNEQFF
>TRBV7-3|.|few|TRBJ2-1
TGTGCCAGCAGCCATGGTAGTGGGTCCTCCTACAATGAGCAGTTCTTC
CASSHGSGSSYNEQFF
>TRBV3-1|TRBD2|once|TRBJ2-5
TGTGCCAGCAGCCAACCCCCGGGGACTAGCGTACAAGAGACCCAGTACTTC
CASSQPPGTSVQETQYF
>TRBV13|.|.|TRBJ1-1
TGTGCCAGCAGCCGGGGGGAAGTGAACACTGAAGCTTTCTTT
CASSRGEVNTEAFF
>TRBV20-1|.|.|TRBJ1-1
TGCAGTGCTAGAGATGAGTGGTCAAACGGTCTGGGGGCAGCTTTCTTT
CSARDEWSNGLGAAFF
>TRBV5-8|.|once|TRBJ2-2
TGTGCCAGCAGCTTGCCCTATCCGACGGAGCTGTTTTTT
CASSLPYPTELFF
>TRBV12-3/TRBV12-4|.|.|TRBJ1-2
TGTGCCAGCAGTTTAGGTCTTGAGGGCGGCTACACCTTC
CASSLGLEGGYTF
>TRBV20-1|.|.|TRBJ1-1
TGCAGTGCTAGAAAAGGGAGGGGAACTGAAGCTTTCTTT
CSARKGRGTEAFF
>TRBV20-1|.|.|TRBJ2-7
TGCAGTGCTAGATTGCCGGATAGCTCCTACGAGCAGTACTTC
CSARLPDSSYEQYF
>TRBV20-1|.|.|TRBJ1-3
TGCAGTGCTAGGGAGGACTCTGGAAACACCATATATTTT
CSAREDSGNTIYF